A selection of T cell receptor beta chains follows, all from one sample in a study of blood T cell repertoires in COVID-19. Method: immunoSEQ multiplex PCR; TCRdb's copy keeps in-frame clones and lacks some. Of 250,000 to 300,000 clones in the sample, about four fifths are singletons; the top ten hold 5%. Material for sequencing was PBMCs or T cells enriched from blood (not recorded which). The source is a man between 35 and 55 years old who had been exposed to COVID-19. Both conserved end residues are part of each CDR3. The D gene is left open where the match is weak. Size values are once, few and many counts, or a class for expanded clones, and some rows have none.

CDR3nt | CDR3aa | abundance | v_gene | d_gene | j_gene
TGTGCCAGCAGCCAAGGGGCCCATCGAAACACCATATATTTT | CASSQGAHRNTIYF | NA | TRBV3-1/TRBV3-2 | NA | TRBJ1-3
TGTGCCAGCAGTCCCCCAGGGACAGGGTTGAAGACCCAGTACTTC | CASSPPGTGLKTQYF | NA | TRBV27 | TRBD1 | TRBJ2-5
TGTGCCAGCAGTTATGGACAGGGGGCCTATGGCTACACCTTC | CASSYGQGAYGYTF | NA | TRBV27 | TRBD1 | TRBJ1-2
TGTGCCAGCACGCCCGGACAGGGGCAAGAGACCCAGTACTTC | CASTPGQGQETQYF | NA | TRBV6-5 | TRBD1 | TRBJ2-5
TGTGCCAGCAGCCACCACAGTAGCTCCTACGAGCAGTACTTC | CASSHHSSSYEQYF | once | TRBV3-1/TRBV3-2 | NA | TRBJ2-7
TGTGCCAGCAGCCCTGGACAGGGACGGGGCTACACCTTC | CASSPGQGRGYTF | NA | TRBV7-3 | TRBD1 | TRBJ1-2
TGTGCCAGTAAGCGGGCTGATGGGACTTTACAAGAGACCCAGTACTTC | CASKRADGTLQETQYF | NA | TRBV11-3 | NA | TRBJ2-5
TGTGCCAGCAGCAGAGACAGGGTGGGGGGAAACACCATATATTTT | CASSRDRVGGNTIYF | NA | TRBV6-5 | TRBD1 | TRBJ1-3
TGTGCCAGCAGCTTAGATCGGAGCGGCGGGCCCCAGTACTTC | CASSLDRSGGPQYF | many | TRBV11-2 | NA | TRBJ2-7
TGTGCCAGCATGGAGGCGGGACTAGCGGGATACAATGAGCAGTTCTTC | CASMEAGLAGYNEQFF | NA | TRBV11-1 | TRBD2 | TRBJ2-1
TGTGCCAGCAGAACCGGGACAGGGGAATACGAGCAGTACTTC | CASRTGTGEYEQYF | few | TRBV11-2 | TRBD1 | TRBJ2-7
TGTGCCAGTCGGGGTCGGGCGGGAGTCGCCTACGAGCAGTACTTC | CASRGRAGVAYEQYF | NA | TRBV19 | TRBD2 | TRBJ2-7
TGTGCCAGCAGCCCCGACAGGGGGACGTACAATGAGCAGTTCTTC | CASSPDRGTYNEQFF | NA | TRBV7-2 | TRBD1 | TRBJ2-1
TGTGCCAGCAGCCAACTCAGGGGTGACACCGGGGAGCTGTTTTTT | CASSQLRGDTGELFF | NA | TRBV16 | NA | TRBJ2-2
TGCGCCAGCAGCTTGGGGACTAGCGATGAGACCCAGTACTTC | CASSLGTSDETQYF | NA | TRBV5-1 | TRBD2 | TRBJ2-5
TGCGCCAGCAGCCAGAGGGAAACCGCGGCCAATGAGCAGTTCTTC | CASSQRETAANEQFF | NA | TRBV4-1 | NA | TRBJ2-1
TGTGCCAGCAGCCCGCTAAATTCTGCGTATGACACCTACGAGCAGTACTTC | CASSPLNSAYDTYEQYF | NA | TRBV13 | NA | TRBJ2-7
TGTGCCTGGATTCACGCTAGCGGTAGCACAGATACGCAGTATTTT | CAWIHASGSTDTQYF | NA | TRBV30 | TRBD2 | TRBJ2-3
TGTGCCAGTAGTTTTCAGGGTCGAACACGTACGAACACTGAAGCTTTCTTT | CASSFQGRTRTNTEAFF | NA | TRBV19 | NA | TRBJ1-1
TGTGCCAGCAGCTTAGCGGGAGGTATCACAGATACGCAGTATTTT | CASSLAGGITDTQYF | NA | TRBV7-3 | TRBD2 | TRBJ2-3